Shown below are 21 T cell receptor beta chains from a single sample sequenced in a study of PD-1 blockade in mismatch repair-deficient tumors. Sequenced by immunoSEQ multiplex PCR; TCRdb stores in-frame clones only, minus some. The table shows around 48,000 clones, with around 80% occurring only once. Source: peripheral blood, taken 4 weeks after starting pembrolizumab. All receptors come from an adult with mismatch repair-deficient cancer.

This clone was recorded once. J is TRBJ1-1 and V is TRBV11-3; no clear D gene. The CDR3 has 13 amino acids. CDR1 is SGHNT and CDR2 is YENEEA in the germline V gene. The V end was cut by 3 bases, the J end by 0 bases, with 5 bases between. CDR3 in amino acids: CASSFLVNTEAFF. CDR3 DNA sequence: TGTGCCAGCAGCTTTTTGGTGAACACTGAAGCTTTCTTT. The whole variable domain, remainder taken from reference TRBV11-3 and TRBJ1-1, is EAGVVQSPRYKIIEKKQPVAFWCNPISGHNTLYWYLQNLGQGPELLIRYENEEAVDDSQLPKDRFSAERLKGVDSTLKIQPAELGDSAVYLCASSFLVNTEAFFGQGTRLTVV.

A single count supports this clone. This chain links TRBV2 with TRBJ2-7, with a tentative D call TRBD2 (6 bases). The CDR3 loop spans 13 amino acids. The germline V and J ends were trimmed by 5 bases and 2 bases, with 10 bases remaining between them. CDR1 is SNHLY, CDR2 FYNNEI, per germline. CDR3 sequence (DNA): TGTGCCAGCAGTCCCGGGACTCCCTACGAGCAGTACTTC. Amino acids: CASSPGTPYEQYF.

V and J are TRBV6-5 and TRBJ1-4; D perhaps matches TRBD1 (5 bases). V was trimmed by 2 bases and J by 8 bases, leaving 15 bases between them. The germline CDR1 and CDR2 sequences are MNHEY and SVGAGI. CDR3 length: 15 residues. This CDR3 reads CASSYRQGAREKLFF. CDR3 bases: TGTGCCAGCAGTTACCGGCAAGGGGCGAGGGAAAAACTGTTTTTT.

The genes are TRBV6-5 and TRBJ2-7, with TRBD2 matching 12 bases. The CDR3 runs to 14 residues. Germline-derived CDR1 and CDR2 are MNHEY and SVGAGI. The trim removed 7 bases at V and 3 bases at J, leaving 4 bases unmatched. CDR3 in amino acids: CASKMGLAGYEQYF. DNA of the CDR3: TGTGCCAGCAAAATGGGACTAGCGGGCTACGAGCAGTACTTC.

This clone turned up a few times. This chain links TRBV18 with TRBJ1-2; possibly TRBD1 for D (5 bases). With 2 bases removed from V and 6 bases from J, the gap between germline ends came to 13 bases. CDR3 length: 14 residues. Per the germline V gene, CDR1 is KGHSH and CDR2 is LQKENI. The CDR3 coding sequence is TGTGCCAGCTCACCAACGGGGCCCGGCGATGGCTACACCTTC. Residues: CASSPTGPGDGYTF.

The chain is built from TRBV11-2 and TRBJ2-1, with D perhaps TRBD1 or TRBD2 (5 bases each). V was clipped by 4 bases and J by 13 bases, with 14 bases between them. The germline gives CDR1 SGHAT, CDR2 FQNNGV. The CDR3 is made up of 12 amino acids. Here the CDR3 reads CASSSQGVGQFF. In nucleotides, the CDR3 is TGTGCCAGCAGCTCCCAGGGAGTTGGTCAGTTCTTC.

The chain is built from TRBV6-5 and TRBJ1-1, with 7 bases fitting TRBD1. J lost 0 bases, V lost 4 bases, and 5 bases had no gene match. This CDR3 comprises 15 residues. Germline values: CDR1 MNHEY, CDR2 SVGAGI. Here the CDR3 DNA reads TGTGCCAGCAGTTTACAGGGGAGAATGAACACTGAAGCTTTCTTT. Residues: CASSLQGRMNTEAFF.

The chain combines TRBV10-2 with TRBJ2-3; 7 positions match TRBD2. Germline V lookup: CDR1 WSHSY, CDR2 SAAADI. With 2 bases clipped from V and 5 bases from J, the junction kept 13 bases outside the gene matches. The CDR3 covers 17 residues. The CDR3: CASSERGVTRFGDTQYF. CDR3 bases: TGCGCCAGCAGTGAGCGGGGGGTGACTAGGTTTGGAGATACGCAGTATTTT.

The chain couples TRBV5-6 to TRBJ2-1, with 12 bases fitting TRBD2. CDR1 is SGHDT and CDR2 is YYEEEE in the germline V gene. This CDR3 spans 17 amino acids. With 1 base clipped from V and 4 bases from J, the junction kept 6 bases outside the gene matches. The CDR3 nucleotides read TGTGCCAGCAGCTTGAATCTAGCGGGAGGGCCGTACAATGAGCAGTTCTTC. Amino acid sequence: CASSLNLAGGPYNEQFF. The whole variable domain, remainder taken from reference TRBV5-6 and TRBJ2-1, is DAGVTQSPTHLIKTRGQQVTLRCSPKSGHDTVSWYQQALGQGPQFIFQYYEEEERQRGNFPDRFSGHQFPNYSSELNVNALLLGDSALYLCASSLNLAGGPYNEQFFGPGTRLTVL.

This sequence joins TRBV2 and TRBJ1-4; D uncertain. Germline CDR1 SNHLY, CDR2 FYNNEI. Trimming cost V 6 bases and J 8 bases, with 16 bases left between them. The CDR3 is made up of 14 amino acids. The CDR3 here is CASSTRQIYEKLFF. The DNA for the CDR3 is TGTGCCAGCAGCACTAGACAAATCTACGAAAAACTGTTTTTT.

A few counts support this clone. This chain links TRBV30 with TRBJ1-2; TRBD1 agrees at 8 bases. The germline gives CDR1 GTSNPN, CDR2 SVGIG (reference sequence). V shed 6 bases and J 7 bases; nucleotides not matched to a gene: 10. The CDR3 length is 13 residues. CDR3 sequence: CACTGQVRVGYTF. The CDR3 DNA sequence: TGTGCCTGCACGGGACAGGTGCGGGTTGGCTACACCTTC.

The rearrangement links TRBV7-6 to TRBJ2-3; D is possibly TRBD1 (6 bases). Trimming took 5 bases from V and 3 from J, leaving 15 bases between them. CDR3 length: 15 amino acids. From germline, CDR1 is SGHVS and CDR2 FNYEAQ. The CDR3 region is CASSVVSGTTDTQYF. The CDR3 bases are TGTGCCAGCAGCGTCGTTTCAGGGACAACAGATACGCAGTATTTT.

CDR3 nucleotide sequence: TGTGCCAGCAGCTCGTCAGTCATGCAGGCCGGTGGCTACACCTTC. Translation: CASSSSVMQAGGYTF. The chain uses TRBV7-9 and TRBJ1-2; no firm D call. The ends were cut back, 4 bases at V and 7 bases at J, with 19 bases in the middle. This CDR3 comprises 15 residues. The V gene's germline CDR1 is SEHNR and CDR2 FQNEAQ (reference sequence).

This clone was detected only a few times. The germline gene is not matched at one end of the junction; a read error may be the cause. V gene TRBV25-1 combines with J gene TRBJ1-3; D remains ambiguous. The germline V gene encodes CDR1 MGHDK and CDR2 SYGVNS. The CDR3 spans 13 residues. In DNA form, the CDR3 reads TGTGCCAGCAGTGACCCCTCAGAACAGTCCATTCATTTT. The encoded protein is CASSDPSEQSIHF.

The V and J genes are TRBV28 and TRBJ1-5; TRBD1 aligns across 8 bases. Germline V gene lookup returns CDR1 MDHEN and CDR2 SYDVKM. This CDR3 has 13 amino acids. V shed 7 bases, J shed 4 bases, and the junction held 3 bases outside the gene matches. The CDR3 DNA is TGTGCCAGCATCAGGACAGGGAATCAGCCCCAGCATTTT. Translation gives CASIRTGNQPQHF.

This clone was detected a few times. The chain joins TRBV5-6 to TRBJ2-7; D remains unclear. This CDR3 region has 13 residues. Trimming took off 0 bases at V and 3 bases at J, with 7 bases between the two ends. CDR1 is SGHDT and CDR2 is YYEEEE in the germline V gene. CDR3 DNA: TGTGCCAGCAGCTTGGTGAATTACTACGAGCAGTACTTC. It is translated as CASSLVNYYEQYF.

The V gene is TRBV5-4, the J gene TRBJ2-1, with TRBD2 as a possible D gene (6 bases). Germline V gene lookup returns CDR1 SGHNT and CDR2 YYREEE (reference sequence). The V and J ends lost 0 bases and 4 bases respectively, with 14 bases between them. CDR3 length: 16 amino acids. CDR3 coding DNA: TGTGCCAGCAGCTTGGGGGGGGTAGGACAATACAATGAGCAGTTCTTC. Translated: CASSLGGVGQYNEQFF.

The chain couples TRBV2 to TRBJ1-2, with D possibly TRBD1 on 6 matching bases. This CDR3 spans 17 amino acids. Germline CDR1 reads SNHLY; CDR2 reads FYNNEI. V lost 6 bases and J lost 3, with 23 bases in between. This CDR3 reads CASRVDSHRFVDYGYTF. CDR3 DNA: TGTGCCAGCAGGGTGGACAGCCATCGATTTGTAGACTATGGCTACACCTTC.

The V and J genes are TRBV9 and TRBJ2-1; 11 bases agree with TRBD2. This CDR3 is built from 15 residues. Germline V gives CDR1 SGDLS, CDR2 YYNGEE. V lost 2 bases to trimming and J lost 7 bases; unmatched junction nucleotides: 5. CDR3 loop: CASSVTSGSGNEQFF. The CDR3 bases are TGTGCCAGCAGCGTCACTAGCGGGAGTGGTAATGAGCAGTTCTTC.

V gene TRBV5-4 combines with J gene TRBJ1-1; 7 nucleotides align to TRBD1. CDR1 SGHNT and CDR2 YYREEE come from the germline V gene (reference sequence). The CDR3 sequence is 14 residues long. V trimming: 4 bases; J trimming: 1 base; junction bases outside the gene matches: 4. CDR3: CASSRGQTNTEAFF. The CDR3 DNA sequence: TGTGCCAGCAGCCGGGGACAGACGAACACTGAAGCTTTCTTT. Complete variable domain (other parts from reference TRBV5-4 and TRBJ1-1): ETGVTQSPTHLIKTRGQQVTLRCSSQSGHNTVSWYQQALGQGPQFIFQYYREEENGRGNFPPRFSGLQFPNYSSELNVNALELDDSALYLCASSRGQTNTEAFFGQGTRLTVV.

J is TRBJ1-5 and V is TRBV28; D perhaps matches TRBD1 (6 bases). The CDR3 runs to 15 residues. V lost 5 bases and J 4 bases, leaving 15 bases between the germline ends. Germline lookup yields CDR1 MDHEN and CDR2 SYDVKM. The CDR3 DNA reads as TGTGCCAGCAGTACCCGGCAGGGGTCGAATCAGCCCCAGCATTTT. Its translation: CASSTRQGSNQPQHF.